The 18 T cell receptor beta chains below all came from one sample that was sequenced in a study of T cell changes during pregnancy in multiple sclerosis. Sequencing used immunoSEQ multiplex PCR; TCRdb keeps in-frame clones, though not all of them. The repertoire holds around 77,000 clones, with about 92% as singletons. Sequenced material: peripheral blood, taken in the third trimester of pregnancy. The receptors come from a female donor with multiple sclerosis, enrolled in a pregnancy study.

V and J are TRBV6-1 and TRBJ1-5, with a tentative D call TRBD1 (5 bases). Trimming pared 0 bases from V and 7 bases from J, leaving 10 bases between. This CDR3 comprises 14 residues. CDR1 is MNHNS and CDR2 is SASEGT in the germline V gene. CDR3 region: CASSEAARGQPQHF. As DNA, the CDR3 is TGTGCCAGCAGTGAAGCCGCTCGGGGGCAGCCCCAGCATTTT.

The chain joins TRBV4-1 to TRBJ2-7, with D perhaps TRBD2 (5 bases). Germline V gene lookup returns CDR1 MGHRA and CDR2 YSYEKL. The CDR3 runs to 15 residues. The V and J ends lost 1 base and 2 bases respectively, with 12 bases between them. The CDR3 loop is CASSQGERDAYEQYF. CDR3 in DNA: TGCGCCAGCAGCCAAGGCGAGAGGGATGCCTACGAGCAGTACTTC.

CDR3 in amino acids: CASSRLAGPYEQYF. The CDR3 nucleotides read TGTGCCAGCAGTAGACTAGCGGGTCCCTACGAGCAGTACTTC. J is TRBJ2-7 and V is TRBV6-1, with 10 bases lining up with TRBD2. The junction had 3 bases not matched to a gene; V was cut back by 5 bases and J by 2 bases. The CDR3 contains 14 residues. Germline V gives CDR1 MNHNS, CDR2 SASEGT.

The chain recombines TRBV6-4 with TRBJ2-1, with TRBD2 as a possible D gene (6 bases). This CDR3 is built from 13 residues. CDR1 is MRHNA, CDR2 SNTAGT, per germline. Trimming removed 11 bases from V and 4 bases from J, with 15 bases in between. The CDR3 DNA is TGTGCCGTTACAGGAGGGCCGTACAATGAGCAGTTCTTC. Translation: CAVTGGPYNEQFF.

The V and J genes are TRBV25-1 and TRBJ1-2; the match to TRBD1 covers 9 bases. The CDR3 is made up of 14 amino acids. With 2 bases clipped from V and 6 bases from J, the junction kept 4 bases outside the gene matches. The germline gives CDR1 MGHDK, CDR2 SYGVNS. CDR3 DNA sequence: TGTGCCAGCAGTGAAACAGGGGGCAAGGATGGCTACACCTTC. Residues: CASSETGGKDGYTF.

CDR3 in amino acids: CASSLIEGVYGYTF. In DNA, the CDR3 is TGTGCCAGCAGCTTGATTGAGGGGGTCTATGGCTACACCTTC. This chain connects TRBV5-4 to TRBJ1-2, with a weak D call TRBD1 (6 bases). With 1 base removed from V and 4 bases from J, the gap between germline ends came to 11 bases. Germline CDR1 and CDR2: SGHNT and YYREEE (reference sequence). This CDR3 has 14 amino acids.

This clone was found once. The chain is built from TRBV28 and TRBJ2-1, with 7 bases matching TRBD1. Germline V gene sequence: CDR1 MDHEN, CDR2 SYDVKM. Losses at the gene ends were 8 bases for V and 6 bases for J; bases not matched to a gene: 10. The CDR3 spans 14 residues. The CDR3 sequence: CASQPGQTFNEQFF. CDR3 DNA: TGTGCCAGCCAACCGGGACAGACTTTCAATGAGCAGTTCTTC.

V gene TRBV19 combines with J gene TRBJ2-3; 9 bases align to TRBD1. Trimming cost V 6 bases and J 7 bases; bases outside gene matches: 8. The CDR3 runs 14 residues. From germline, CDR1 is LNHDA and CDR2 SQIVND (reference sequence). CDR3 sequence (DNA): TGTGCCAGTAGCTATGGACAGGGGTTATATACGCAGTATTTT. Translated: CASSYGQGLYTQYF.

V is TRBV7-2 and J is TRBJ2-7; 7 bases are a match to TRBD1. The CDR3 runs to 14 residues. V trimming: 4 bases; J trimming: 5 bases; junction bases outside the gene matches: 8. Germline V gene data show CDR1 as SGHTA and CDR2 as FQGNSA. The CDR3, as DNA: TGTGCCAGCAGCTGGGCAGGGGGTTCCGACGAGCAGTACTTC. Its protein is CASSWAGGSDEQYF.

This sequence joins TRBV28 and TRBJ2-5; perhaps TRBD2 as D (5 bases). Per the germline V gene, CDR1 is MDHEN and CDR2 is SYDVKM. CDR3 length equals 14 residues. V was clipped by 4 bases and J by 7 bases, with 16 bases between them. CDR3 protein: CASSSGVARGTQYF. The CDR3 DNA is TGTGCCAGCAGTTCCGGAGTCGCCCGGGGGACCCAGTACTTC.

The rearrangement links TRBV19 to TRBJ1-2; perhaps TRBD1 as D (5 bases). With 5 bases removed from V and 7 bases from J, the gap between germline ends came to 14 bases. From germline, CDR1 is LNHDA and CDR2 SQIVND (reference sequence). CDR3 length: 13 residues. CDR3 nucleotide sequence: TGTGCCAGTAGTCCCCCAGGGAAACTTGGCTACACCTTC. Residues: CASSPPGKLGYTF.

The V call is TRBV10-1, the J call TRBJ2-3, with D possibly TRBD2 on 5 matching bases. The germline V and J ends were trimmed by 0 bases and 10 bases, with 11 bases remaining between them. CDR3 length: 13 residues. Germline assignment: CDR1 WNHNN and CDR2 SYGVQD (reference sequence). DNA of the CDR3: TGCGCCAGCAGTGAGTCGAGGTGGGAGTCGCAGTATTTT. This gives the protein CASSESRWESQYF.

V and J are TRBV7-2 and TRBJ2-1; no clear D. Germline CDR1 is SGHTA and CDR2 is FQGNSA. Trimming shortened V by 2 bases and J by 2 bases, and 13 bases separated the two germline ends. This CDR3 has 16 residues. The CDR3 nucleotides are TGTGCCAGCAGCTTAATATCAGCGTGTCCCTACAATGAGCAGTTCTTC. Its translation is CASSLISACPYNEQFF.

V is TRBV5-1 and J is TRBJ2-5; 8 positions agree with TRBD2. The CDR3 consists of 17 residues. Germline V gene sequence: CDR1 SGHRS, CDR2 YFSETQ. V lost 2 bases and J lost 5; bases outside the gene matches: 14. The CDR3 DNA follows: TGCGCCAGCAGCTTAATGGCGGCGGGAGGCCGAGGGGAGACCCAGTACTTC. Its translation: CASSLMAAGGRGETQYF.

The chain employs TRBV6-4 and TRBJ2-3; D is perhaps TRBD2 (6 bases). Trimming took 3 bases from V and 6 from J, leaving 16 bases between them. CDR1 and CDR2 from the germline V gene are MRHNA and SNTAGT. The CDR3 runs 15 residues. CDR3 in DNA: TGTGCCAGCAGTGAACGGGACTCCCGGCGGGATACGCAGTATTTT. Translating it yields CASSERDSRRDTQYF.

The chain has TRBV7-2 and TRBJ1-2; 8 bases align to TRBD1. V gave up 5 bases and J gave up 4 bases; unmatched junction bases: 6. CDR1 SGHTA and CDR2 FQGNSA come from the germline V gene. The CDR3 has 14 amino acids. CDR3 bases: TGTGCCAGCAGCCTACAGGGGGACAGCTATGGCTACACCTTC. This encodes CASSLQGDSYGYTF.

The rearrangement joins TRBV19 to TRBJ2-3; 8 bases are shared with TRBD1. The CDR3 sequence is 14 residues long. The V gene end was trimmed by 5 bases and the J gene end by 3 bases; junction bases not matched to a gene: 4. Germline-derived CDR1 and CDR2 are LNHDA and SQIVND (reference sequence). The CDR3 region is CASSFQGATDTQYF. In DNA form, the CDR3 reads TGTGCCAGTAGTTTCCAGGGGGCAACAGATACGCAGTATTTT.

The rearrangement links TRBV2 to TRBJ1-5, with TRBD1 identical over 9 bases. With V trimmed by 6 bases and J by 5 bases, 5 bases remained unmatched. Germline loops: CDR1 SNHLY, CDR2 FYNNEI. The CDR3 is 14 residues long. CDR3 protein: CASSPDRGDQPQHF. The CDR3 coding sequence is TGTGCCAGCAGCCCGGACAGGGGCGATCAGCCCCAGCATTTT.